The sequence of this TCR beta chain was determined in a study of T cell responses to AZD1222 COVID-19 vaccine (dated by TCRdb to the early 2020s). Notes on the research overall: A total of over 230 trial participants underwent TCR sequencing, of whom under 220 had received two doses of AZD1222 and some 25 had received two doses of the MenACWY control vaccine. Trial participants were enrolled into age subgroups of 18-55, 56-69 and 70-plus years, which contained about 150, 27 and 61 TCR-sequenced participants, respectively. General conclusions and limits of the study: Vaccine-associated CD4 TCRs spanned the whole spike protein, with dominant responses in regions 160-218 and 743-854. Because no samples from the day 14 peak response were available, repertoires could be characterized only after the peak T cell response. After two AZD1222 doses, both the breadth and the depth of spike-specific TCRs were significantly higher than at day 0 and than in MenACWY recipients. The 56-69-year group was small, and its depth increase did not reach significance, likely because of low power. Most participants were white British and females outnumbered males, and the authors suggested that clonal diversity may have been underestimated. Reportedly, close to half of the unique spike-specific TCRs recognized epitopes lying outside the regions that are mutated in the B.1.351 and B.1.1.7 variants. Only a handful of AZD1222 recipients were SARS-CoV-2 seropositive at baseline, limiting conclusions about previously exposed vaccinees.

The CDR3 regions of human TCRbeta chains were analyzed by immunosequencing. As for how the authors treated the data: TCRs in the repertoires were compared against a reference library of SARS-CoV-2-specific TCRs that had been generated with the MIRA antigen-specificity platform. Breadth meant the fraction of unique TCRs that were SARS-CoV-2-associated, whereas depth meant the fraction of total T cells that were SARS-CoV-2-associated. Using the MIRA data, every spike-specific TCR was mapped to the spike region that the TCR reacted to and assigned to either a CD4 or a CD8 class. Log10-transformed breadth and depth values were compared by one-way ANOVA with Sidak's multiple comparisons tests. As stored in TCRdb, this immuneACCESS dataset retains in-frame rearrangements with V and J assigned. A fraction of the clones does not appear; measured against another copy, unresolved V genes explain less than half of the discrepancy, and the remainder lacks a known reason. The V and J calls and the clone size are those of that table, but D and trimming were determined from the DNA. The sample table holds roughly 120,000 clones, of which more than 70% were seen once. The ten largest clones add up to under 20% of the sample.

The sample's time point label, in plain terms: about 28 days (+/-7) after the second vaccine dose. AZD1222 recipients whose second dose came at about 4 weeks and those whose second dose came at about 12 weeks were combined into one group, since spike-specific TCR depth and breadth did not differ between the two schedules. Samples from vaccinated people were obtained from the UK trials COV001 and COV002, which included a single-blind randomized controlled phase 2/3 trial of AZD1222 (ChAdOx1 nCoV-19) in healthy adults. For TCRbeta chain sequencing, PBMC samples from trial participants were taken at day 0 and at day 28 after the second dose. A note on this clone: The clone's antigen remains unknown. No much larger clonotype is one base removed from it; base qualities were not supplied.

There are 15 amino acids in the CDR3, from cysteine to phenylalanine inclusive. The read is trimmed to its CDR3 DNA, 45 bases read in frame from base 1. CDR1 SGHVS and CDR2 FQNEAQ were looked up in the germline V gene. The germline ends are 7 bases apart after V is trimmed by 1 base and J by 0 bases. Recombination linked TRBV7-8 to TRBJ1-3; no confident D gene assignment can be made. The sample consisted of peripheral blood, taken 28 days after the second AZD1222 dose. The receptor was derived from an adult who received the AZD1222 COVID-19 vaccine. The sequenced DNA is TGTGCCAGCAGCTTAGGGGCAGGCTCTGGAAACACCATATATTTT. Its protein is CASSLGAGSGNTIYF. Here the CDR3 is joined to the reference TRBV7-8 and TRBJ1-3 genes, and the full variable domain is: GAGVSQSPRYKVAKRGQDVALRCDPISGHVSLFWYQQALGQGPEFLTYFQNEAQLDKSGLPSDRFFAERPEGSVSTLKIQRTQQEDSAVYLCASSLGAGSGNTIYFGEGSWLTVV.